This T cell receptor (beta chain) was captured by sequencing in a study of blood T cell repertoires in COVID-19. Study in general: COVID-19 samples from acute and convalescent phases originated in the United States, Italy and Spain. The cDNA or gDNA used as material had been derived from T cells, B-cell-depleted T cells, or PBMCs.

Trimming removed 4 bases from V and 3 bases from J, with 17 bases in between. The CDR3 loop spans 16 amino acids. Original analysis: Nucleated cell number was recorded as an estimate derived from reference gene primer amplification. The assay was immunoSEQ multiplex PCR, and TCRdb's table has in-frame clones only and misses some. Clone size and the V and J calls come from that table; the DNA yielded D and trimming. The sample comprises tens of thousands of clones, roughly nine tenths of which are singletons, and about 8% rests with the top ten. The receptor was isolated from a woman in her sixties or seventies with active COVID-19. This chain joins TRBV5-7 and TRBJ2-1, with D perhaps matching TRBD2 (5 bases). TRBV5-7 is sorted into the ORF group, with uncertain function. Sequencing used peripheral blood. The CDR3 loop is CASSGGLDKLYNEQFF. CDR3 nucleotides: TGTGCCAGCAGCGGCGGACTCGACAAACTCTACAATGAGCAGTTCTTC.